This TCR beta chain appears in the sequencing data of a study of identical twins. The germline V and J ends were trimmed by 3 bases and 2 bases, with 12 bases remaining between them. Germline V gene sequence: CDR1 DFQATT, CDR2 SNEGSKA (reference sequence). The CDR3 sequence is 14 residues long. This clonotype showed up just a few times. TCRdb independently ran MiXCR on the 5' RACE reads; one entry per CDR3 protein. The table lists 500,000 to 550,000 distinct CDR3 sequences, about 20% of them singletons, with about 0.99% in the top ten. Separately, the same data were catalogued under a study of T cells expressing NK-cell markers. That work states: T cells sorted in several experiments were restricted to alpha-beta TCR T cells by an anti-gamma-delta TCR antibody.

The J gene is TRBJ2-3, the V gene TRBV20-1, with D unclear. This receptor was obtained from a woman between 18 and 30 years old in good health. What was sequenced was CD4+ T cells sorted from blood. Here the CDR3 DNA reads TGCAGTGCTAGTATGGGCCCAAACACAGATACGCAGTATTTT. Residues: CSASMGPNTDTQYF.